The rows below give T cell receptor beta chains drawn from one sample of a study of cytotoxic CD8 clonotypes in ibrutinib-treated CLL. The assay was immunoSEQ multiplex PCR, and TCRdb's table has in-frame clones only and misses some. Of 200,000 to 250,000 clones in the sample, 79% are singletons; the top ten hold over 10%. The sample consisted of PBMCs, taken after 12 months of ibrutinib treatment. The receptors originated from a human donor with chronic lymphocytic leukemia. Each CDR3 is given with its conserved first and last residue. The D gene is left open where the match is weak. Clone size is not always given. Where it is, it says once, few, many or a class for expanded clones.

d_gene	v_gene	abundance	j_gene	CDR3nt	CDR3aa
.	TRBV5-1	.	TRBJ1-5	TGCGCCAGCAGCTTGGGTATGGGGGAGGCTCAGCCCCAGCATTTT	CASSLGMGEAQPQHF
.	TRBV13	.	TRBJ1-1	TGTGCCAGCAGCGTTTGGGGGCTTACGAACACTGAAGCTTTCTTT	CASSVWGLTNTEAFF
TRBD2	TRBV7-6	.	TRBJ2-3	TGTGCCAGCAGCTTACTAGCGGGAGGGGCCGGGTCTTCAGATACGCAGTATTTT	CASSLLAGGAGSSDTQYF
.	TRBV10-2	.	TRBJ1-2	TGCGCCAGCAGTGATGTGTTGGCGTATGGCTACACCTTC	CASSDVLAYGYTF
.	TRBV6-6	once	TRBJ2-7	TGTGCCAGCAGTTACTCGACACCGGGACCCTGGGACGAGCAGTACTTC	CASSYSTPGPWDEQYF
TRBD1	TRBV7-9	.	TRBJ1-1	TGTGCCAGCAGTCGGACAGGGGGAACTGAAGCTTTCTTT	CASSRTGGTEAFF
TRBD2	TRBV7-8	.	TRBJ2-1	TGTGCCAGCAGCTTAGAACTAGCGGGGTGGGAGCAGTTCTTC	CASSLELAGWEQFF
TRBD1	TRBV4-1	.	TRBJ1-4	TGCGCCAGCAGCCAACCCGGACAGGGAACGAAAGAAAAACTGTTTTTT	CASSQPGQGTKEKLFF
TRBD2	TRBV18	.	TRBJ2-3	TGTGCCAGCTCACCACCCGGACTAGCGGGAGCCATGGATACGCAGTATTTT	CASSPPGLAGAMDTQYF
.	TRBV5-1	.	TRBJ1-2	TGCGCCAGCAGCTTAGTAGGGACTGTTTCTGGCTACACCTTC	CASSLVGTVSGYTF
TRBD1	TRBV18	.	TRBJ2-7	TGTGCCAGCTCACCACCACAACAGGGGGCCGGCGAGCAGTACTTC	CASSPPQQGAGEQYF
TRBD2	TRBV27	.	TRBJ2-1	TGTGCCAGCAGTAGAAGCCTAGCGGGGGTCTACAATGAGCAGTTCTTC	CASSRSLAGVYNEQFF
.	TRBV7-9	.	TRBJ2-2	TGTGCCAGCAGCTTAGATCCAGGGACGAACACCGGGGAGCTGTTTTTT	CASSLDPGTNTGELFF
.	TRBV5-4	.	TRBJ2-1	TGTGCCAGCAGCTCCACGGTAGCCTACAATGAGCAGTTCTTC	CASSSTVAYNEQFF
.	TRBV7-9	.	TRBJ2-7	TGTGCCAGCAGGTCCTCGCCGGGCAGGGCGAAGGAAAACGAGCAGTACTTC	CASRSSPGRAKENEQYF
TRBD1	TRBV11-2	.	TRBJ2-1	TGTGCCAGCAGCCTGTATATGGACAGGGGGTTTGAGCAGTTCTTC	CASSLYMDRGFEQFF
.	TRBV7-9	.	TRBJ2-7	TGTGCCAGCAGCTTACAGGGTCCTAGCTACGAGCAGTACTTC	CASSLQGPSYEQYF
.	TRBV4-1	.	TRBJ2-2	TGCGCCAGCAGCCGGAGTCTGCCGGAGGCGGCTACCGGGGAGCTGTTTTTT	CASSRSLPEAATGELFF
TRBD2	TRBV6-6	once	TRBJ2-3	TGTGCCAGCAGAGGACTAGCGGGCTACACAGATACGCAGTATTTT	CASRGLAGYTDTQYF
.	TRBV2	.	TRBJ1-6	TGTGCCAGCAGTGGGTCGGGGCTCCTCTCCTATAATTCACCCCTCCACTTT	CASSGSGLLSYNSPLHF
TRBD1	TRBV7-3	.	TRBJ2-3	TGTGCCAGCAGCTTAACAATCCGGACAGGGACAGATACGCAGTATTTT	CASSLTIRTGTDTQYF
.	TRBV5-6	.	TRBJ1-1	TGTGCCAGCAGCTTCTCAGGGAACACTGAAGCTTTCTTT	CASSFSGNTEAFF
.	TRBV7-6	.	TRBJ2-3	TGTGCCAGCAGCTTAGCGACTGGCACAGATACGCAGTATTTT	CASSLATGTDTQYF
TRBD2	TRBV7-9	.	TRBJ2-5	TGTGCCAGCAGCTTAGCGAGCGGGACGCGGATGGAGACCCAGTACTTC	CASSLASGTRMETQYF
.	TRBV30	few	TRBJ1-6	TGTGCCTGGAGTGTACTGGGGATTAATTCACCCCTCCACTTT	CAWSVLGINSPLHF
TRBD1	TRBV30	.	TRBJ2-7	TGTGCCTGGAGTGTACTTGAGGGGACAGGGGTTGACGAGCAGTACTTC	CAWSVLEGTGVDEQYF
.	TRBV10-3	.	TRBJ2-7	TGTGCCATCAGTGCTGGCCACGAGCAGTACTTC	CAISAGHEQYF
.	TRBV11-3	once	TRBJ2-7	TGTGCCAGCAGCTTACGGACAGCCCCCTACGAGCAGTACTTC	CASSLRTAPYEQYF
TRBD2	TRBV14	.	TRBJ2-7	TGTGCCAGCAGGGGGACTAGCGGGTCTCCCTACGAGCAGTACTTC	CASRGTSGSPYEQYF
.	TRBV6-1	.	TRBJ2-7	TGTGCCAGCAGTGAAGAAGGCAACACGGCCTACGAGCAGTACTTC	CASSEEGNTAYEQYF
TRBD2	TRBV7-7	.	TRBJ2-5	TGTGCTAGCAGCTTAGTAGCGGGGGCGAGAGAGACCCAGTACTTC	CASSLVAGARETQYF
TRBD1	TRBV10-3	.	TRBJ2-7	TGTGCCACGTCCCCCGGACAGGCCTACGAGCAGTACTTC	CATSPGQAYEQYF
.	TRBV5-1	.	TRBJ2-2	TGCGCCAGCAGCCCCCAGCTAGACACCGGGGAGCTGTTTTTT	CASSPQLDTGELFF
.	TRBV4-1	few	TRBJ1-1	TGCGCCAGCAGCCAACCAACGGGTGGGGCTGAAGCTTTCTTT	CASSQPTGGAEAFF
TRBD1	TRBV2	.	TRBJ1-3	TGTGCCAGCAGATCCCCGCAGGGGGTCCGAAACACCATATATTTT	CASRSPQGVRNTIYF
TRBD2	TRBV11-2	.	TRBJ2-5	TGTGCCAGCAGCTTGACTAGCGGGATACAAGAGACCCAGTACTTC	CASSLTSGIQETQYF
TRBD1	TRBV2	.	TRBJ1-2	TGTGCCAGCACCCCGGACAGGACCAACTATGGCTACACCTTC	CASTPDRTNYGYTF
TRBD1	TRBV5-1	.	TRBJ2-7	TGCGCCAGCAGCTTGACCCCCGGGACAGGGTTCTACGAGCAGTACTTC	CASSLTPGTGFYEQYF
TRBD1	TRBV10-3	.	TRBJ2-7	TGTGCCATCAGCCTTGACAGGGCAGGGGACGAGCAGTACTTC	CAISLDRAGDEQYF
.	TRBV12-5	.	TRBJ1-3	TGTGCTAGTGCATCTGGGTTACGAAACACCATATATTTT	CASASGLRNTIYF
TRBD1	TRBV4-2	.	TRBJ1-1	TGTGCCAGCAGCCAACGGACAGGGCGGGCTGAAGCTTTCTTT	CASSQRTGRAEAFF
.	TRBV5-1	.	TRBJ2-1	TGCGCCAGCAGCTCCGAGGGGGAGCTCTCCTACAATGAGCAGTTCTTC	CASSSEGELSYNEQFF
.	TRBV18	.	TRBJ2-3	TGTGCCAGCTCACAAAACGGACTGACTAGCACAGATACGCAGTATTTT	CASSQNGLTSTDTQYF